What follows are 13 T cell receptor beta chains derived from one specimen sequenced in a study of beta chain features in type 1 diabetes. General study results and limits: People with Type 1 diabetes carried modestly yet significantly shorter TCRB CDR3s in all four CD4+ subsets.

What was sequenced were expressed TCRB transcripts, since all of the isolated RNA had been reverse transcribed. The assay was immunoSEQ multiplex PCR, and TCRdb's table has in-frame clones only and misses some. The sample contains hundreds of thousands of clones, 13% of which appear only once. The antigens for these receptors are not known. The specimen was naive CD4+ T cells from blood. The receptors were gathered from a man younger than 35 with type 1 diabetes.

This clone was seen more than once but under ten times. The gene calls are TRBV4-2 and TRBJ2-4; 7 bases match TRBD2. V was clipped by 4 bases and J by 1 base; unmatched bases: 4. The germline V gene encodes CDR1 LGHNA and CDR2 YNFKEQ. This CDR3 region has 15 residues. This CDR3 reads CASSPSGKAKNIQYF. CDR3 bases: TGTGCCAGCAGCCCTAGCGGAAAGGCCAAAAACATTCAGTACTTC.

As concerns this clone: The same CDR3 arises from other DNA sequences in this sample as well. V gene TRBV30 combines with J gene TRBJ2-3, with 10 positions matching TRBD2. Germline trimming cut 3 bases from V and 0 bases from J; bases unmatched to any gene: 3. Germline V CDR1 and CDR2: GTSNPN, SVGIG (reference sequence). The CDR3 sequence is 15 residues long. The CDR3 loop reads CAWSLLAGSTDTQYF. The CDR3 DNA reads as TGTGCCTGGAGCCTACTAGCGGGGAGCACAGATACGCAGTATTTT.

The rearrangement joins TRBV19 to TRBJ1-4, with D perhaps TRBD1 (5 bases). Germline V gene lookup returns CDR1 LNHDA and CDR2 SQIVND (reference sequence). V was cut by 3 bases and J by 8 bases, with 13 bases left in between. This CDR3 comprises 14 residues. CDR3 residues: CASSIFTGAEKLFF. For the CDR3, the DNA is TGTGCCAGTAGTATCTTTACAGGCGCGGAAAAACTGTTTTTT.

This clone was found a few times. The gene calls are TRBV5-6 and TRBJ1-2, with D maybe TRBD1 (5 bases). V lost 1 base and J lost 1, with 14 bases in between. Looked up from germline, CDR1 is SGHDT and CDR2 is YYEEEE. This CDR3 contains 16 residues. This CDR3 is CASSLNPTEVNYGYTF. CDR3 coding DNA: TGTGCCAGCAGCTTGAACCCGACAGAGGTTAACTATGGCTACACCTTC.

This clone has only a few counts. The genes are TRBV6-1 and TRBJ2-2; D uncertain. This CDR3 spans 13 amino acids. Trimming took off 4 bases at V and 8 bases at J, with 11 bases between the two ends. Per the germline V gene, CDR1 is MNHNS and CDR2 is SASEGT. CDR3 sequence: CASSGELQGELFF. For the CDR3, the DNA is TGTGCCAGCAGTGGAGAACTTCAGGGGGAGCTGTTTTTT.

This clone showed up just a few times. This rearrangement joins TRBV29-1 to TRBJ2-3; 9 bases map to TRBD2. The CDR3 has 14 residues. Per the germline V gene, CDR1 is SQVTM and CDR2 is ANQGSEA. The V and J ends lost 6 bases and 0 bases, in that order; junction bases with no gene match: 4. This chain's CDR3 is CSVPTSGSTDTQYF. The CDR3 DNA reads as TGCAGCGTACCGACTAGCGGTAGCACAGATACGCAGTATTTT.

In its sample, this clone was seen a few times. The rearrangement uses TRBV2 and TRBJ2-7, with D maybe TRBD1 (6 bases). Germline-derived CDR1 and CDR2 are SNHLY and FYNNEI. Trimming took 4 bases from V and 4 from J, leaving 11 bases between them. The CDR3 covers 13 residues. CDR3 bases: TGTGCCAGCAGTGGACAGGCTGTTTACGAGCAGTACTTC. Amino acid sequence: CASSGQAVYEQYF.

This clone was counted between two and nine times. Other DNA sequences from this sample encode an identical CDR3 as well. The V call is TRBV9, the J call TRBJ1-2, with D possibly matching TRBD1 (5 bases). V was trimmed by 0 bases and J by 7 bases, leaving 7 bases between them. CDR1 and CDR2 from the germline V gene are SGDLS and YYNGEE. The CDR3 totals 12 residues. The CDR3 DNA sequence: TGTGCCAGCAGCGTAGTCGGGGGTGGCTACACCTTC. Translation gives CASSVVGGGYTF.

The V gene is TRBV6-5, the J gene TRBJ2-7; weak D call: TRBD2 (5 bases). Trimming removed 0 bases from V and 5 bases from J, with 8 bases in between. Germline V gives CDR1 MNHEY, CDR2 SVGAGI. The CDR3 has 13 residues. In DNA form, the CDR3 reads TGTGCCAGCAGTTACTCCCGGGGTGACGAGCAGTACTTC. It encodes CASSYSRGDEQYF.

This clone was picked up a small number of times. The same CDR3 is also encoded by other DNA sequences in this sample. The V and J genes are TRBV5-1 and TRBJ2-1, with 7 bases aligning to TRBD1. Losses at the gene ends were 3 bases for V and 2 bases for J; bases not matched to a gene: 2. Germline V gene sequence: CDR1 SGHRS, CDR2 YFSETQ. The CDR3 sequence is 14 residues long. CDR3 sequence reads: CASSSDRAYNEQFF. Written as DNA, the CDR3 is TGCGCCAGCAGCTCCGACAGGGCCTACAATGAGCAGTTCTTC.

This sequence joins TRBV9 and TRBJ1-4, with TRBD1 identical over 7 bases. CDR3 size: 15 residues. V lost 5 bases, J lost 4 bases, and 8 bases stayed unmatched. Germline assignment: CDR1 SGDLS and CDR2 YYNGEE. Here the CDR3 DNA reads TGTGCCAGCAGGGTACAGGGGTCTGTTAATGAAAAACTGTTTTTT. Protein sequence: CASRVQGSVNEKLFF.

The chain combines TRBV19 with TRBJ2-5; D is possibly TRBD2 (6 bases). CDR1 is LNHDA and CDR2 is SQIVND in the germline V gene (reference sequence). The CDR3 spans 16 residues. Trimming took off 5 bases at V and 7 bases at J, with 23 bases between the two ends. The CDR3 sequence is CASSLLRDSGGVTQYF. CDR3 DNA sequence: TGTGCCAGTAGTCTACTACGGGACTCCGGCGGGGTGACCCAGTACTTC.

The rearrangement joins TRBV9 to TRBJ2-7, with unresolved D. The germline V and J ends were trimmed by 1 base and 0 bases, with 11 bases remaining between them. CDR3 length: 15 residues. CDR1 is SGDLS, CDR2 YYNGEE, per germline. DNA of the CDR3: TGTGCCAGCAGCGTATACGAAGAAGGCTCCTACGAGCAGTACTTC. Its translation: CASSVYEEGSYEQYF. The full variable domain, in which reference TRBV9 and TRBJ2-7 provide the parts outside the CDR3, is DSGVTQTPKHLITATGQRVTLRCSPRSGDLSVYWYQQSLDQGLQFLIQYYNGEERAKGNILERFSAQQFPDLHSELNLSSLELGDSALYFCASSVYEEGSYEQYFGPGTRLTVT.